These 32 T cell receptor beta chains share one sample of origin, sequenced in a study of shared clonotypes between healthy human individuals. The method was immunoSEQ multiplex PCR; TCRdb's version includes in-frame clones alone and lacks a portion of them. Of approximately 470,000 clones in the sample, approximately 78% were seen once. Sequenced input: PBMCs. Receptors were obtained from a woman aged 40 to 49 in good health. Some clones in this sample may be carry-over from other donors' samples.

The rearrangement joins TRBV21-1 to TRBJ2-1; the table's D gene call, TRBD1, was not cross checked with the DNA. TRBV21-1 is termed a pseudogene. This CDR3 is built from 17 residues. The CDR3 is CASGLLVKTVPVSHAVF. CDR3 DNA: TGTGCCAGCGGCCTCTTGGTTAAGACAGTGCCGGTATCCCATGCGGTCTTC.

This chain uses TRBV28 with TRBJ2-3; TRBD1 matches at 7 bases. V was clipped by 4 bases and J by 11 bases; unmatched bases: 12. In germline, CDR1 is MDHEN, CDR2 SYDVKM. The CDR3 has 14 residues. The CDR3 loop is CASSSGQARARQYF. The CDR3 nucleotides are TGTGCCAGCAGTTCCGGACAGGCCCGGGCCCGGCAGTATTTT.

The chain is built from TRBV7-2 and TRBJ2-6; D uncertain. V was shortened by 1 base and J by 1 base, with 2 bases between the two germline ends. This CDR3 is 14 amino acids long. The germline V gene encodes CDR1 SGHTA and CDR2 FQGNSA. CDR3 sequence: CASSLVSGANVLTF. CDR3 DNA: TGTGCCAGCAGCTTAGTGTCTGGGGCCAACGTCCTGACTTTC.

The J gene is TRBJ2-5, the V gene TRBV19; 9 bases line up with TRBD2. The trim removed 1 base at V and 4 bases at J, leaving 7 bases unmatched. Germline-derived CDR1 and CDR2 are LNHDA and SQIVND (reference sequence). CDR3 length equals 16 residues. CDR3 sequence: CASSIGGLAGTETQYF. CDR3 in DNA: TGTGCCAGTAGTATAGGCGGGCTAGCGGGAACAGAGACCCAGTACTTC. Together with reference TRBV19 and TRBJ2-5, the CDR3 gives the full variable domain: DGGITQSPKYLFRKEGQNVTLSCEQNLNHDAMYWYRQDPGQGLRLIYYSQIVNDFQKGDIAEGYSVSREKKESFPLTVTSAQKNPTAFYLCASSIGGLAGTETQYFGPGTRLLVL.

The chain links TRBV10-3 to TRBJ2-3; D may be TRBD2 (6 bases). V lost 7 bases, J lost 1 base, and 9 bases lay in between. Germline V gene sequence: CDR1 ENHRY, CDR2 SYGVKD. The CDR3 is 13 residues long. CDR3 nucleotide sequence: TGTGCCATCACAGGAGGGGGCACAGATACGCAGTATTTT. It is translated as CAITGGGTDTQYF.

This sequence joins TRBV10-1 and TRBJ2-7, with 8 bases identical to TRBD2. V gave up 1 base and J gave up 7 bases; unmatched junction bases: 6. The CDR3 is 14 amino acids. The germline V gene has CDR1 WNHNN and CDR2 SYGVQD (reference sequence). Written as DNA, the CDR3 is TGCGCCAGCAGTGAGTTAGCGGGATCTGGGGAGCAGTACTTC. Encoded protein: CASSELAGSGEQYF.

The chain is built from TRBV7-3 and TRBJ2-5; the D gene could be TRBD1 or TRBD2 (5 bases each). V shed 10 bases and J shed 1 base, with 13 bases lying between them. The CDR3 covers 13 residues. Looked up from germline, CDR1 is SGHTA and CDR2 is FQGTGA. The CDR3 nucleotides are TGTGCCACCTCAAACGGGGCCCAAGAGACCCAGTACTTC. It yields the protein CATSNGAQETQYF. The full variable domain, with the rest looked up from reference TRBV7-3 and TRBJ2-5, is GAGVSQTPSNKVTEKGKYVELRCDPISGHTALYWYRQSLGQGPEFLIYFQGTGAADDSGLPNDRFFAVRPEGSVSTLKIQRTERGDSAVYLCATSNGAQETQYFGPGTRLLVL.

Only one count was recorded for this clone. The CDR3 DNA is TGTGCCAGCAGCCGTGGCTCCGGGGGTAGCACAGATACGCAGTATTTT. This encodes CASSRGSGGSTDTQYF. J is TRBJ2-3 and V is TRBV7-1; D might be TRBD2 (6 bases). TRBV7-1 is an ORF for which the function is uncertain. CDR3 length equals 16 residues. Deletions cut 5 bases from V and 0 bases from J, with 15 bases between.

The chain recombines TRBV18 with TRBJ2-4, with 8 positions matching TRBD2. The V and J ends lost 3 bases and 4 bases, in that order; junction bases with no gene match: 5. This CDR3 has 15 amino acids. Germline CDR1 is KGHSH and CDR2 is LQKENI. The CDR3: CASSPAGGYKNIQYF. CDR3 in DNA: TGTGCCAGCTCACCGGCGGGAGGATATAAAAACATTCAGTACTTC.

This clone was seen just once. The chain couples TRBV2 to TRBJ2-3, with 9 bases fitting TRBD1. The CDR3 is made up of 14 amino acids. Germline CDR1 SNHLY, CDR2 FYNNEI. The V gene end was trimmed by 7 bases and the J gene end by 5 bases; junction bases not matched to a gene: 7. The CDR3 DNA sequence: TGTGCCAGCAAGGGGACAGGGTGGAAAGATACGCAGTATTTT. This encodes CASKGTGWKDTQYF.

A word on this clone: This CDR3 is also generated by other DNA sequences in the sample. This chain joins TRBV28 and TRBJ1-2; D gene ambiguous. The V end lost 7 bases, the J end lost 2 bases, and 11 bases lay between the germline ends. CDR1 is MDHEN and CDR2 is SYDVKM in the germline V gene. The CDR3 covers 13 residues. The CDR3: CASMYPGNYGYTF. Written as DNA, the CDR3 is TGTGCCAGCATGTATCCGGGAAACTATGGCTACACCTTC.

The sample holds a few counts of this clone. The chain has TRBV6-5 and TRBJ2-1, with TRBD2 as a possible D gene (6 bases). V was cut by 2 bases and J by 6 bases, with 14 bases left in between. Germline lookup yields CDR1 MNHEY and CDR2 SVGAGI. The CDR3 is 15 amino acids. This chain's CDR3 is CASSYAPGGTNEQFF. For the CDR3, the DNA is TGTGCCAGCAGTTACGCTCCCGGAGGGACCAATGAGCAGTTCTTC.

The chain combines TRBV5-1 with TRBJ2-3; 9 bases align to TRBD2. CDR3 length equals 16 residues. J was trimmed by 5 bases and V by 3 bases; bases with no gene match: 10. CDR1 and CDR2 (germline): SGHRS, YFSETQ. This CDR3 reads CASSSSAGGPGDTQYF. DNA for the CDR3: TGCGCCAGCAGCTCGTCGGCGGGAGGGCCCGGAGATACGCAGTATTTT.

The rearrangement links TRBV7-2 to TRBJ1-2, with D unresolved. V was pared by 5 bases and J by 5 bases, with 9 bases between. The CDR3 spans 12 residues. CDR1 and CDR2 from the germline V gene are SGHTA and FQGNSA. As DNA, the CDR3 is TGTGCCAGCAGCACGGACGGTTATGGCTACACCTTC. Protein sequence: CASSTDGYGYTF.

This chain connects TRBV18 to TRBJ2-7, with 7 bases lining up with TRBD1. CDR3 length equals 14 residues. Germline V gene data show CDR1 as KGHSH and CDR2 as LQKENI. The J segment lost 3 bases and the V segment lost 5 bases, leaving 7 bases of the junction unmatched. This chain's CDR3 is CASSRGQLNYEQYF. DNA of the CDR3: TGTGCCAGCTCAAGGGGACAGCTTAACTACGAGCAGTACTTC. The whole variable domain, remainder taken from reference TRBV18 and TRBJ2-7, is NAGVMQNPRHLVRRRGQEARLRCSPMKGHSHVYWYRQLPEEGLKFMVYLQKENIIDESGMPKERFSAEFPKEGPSILRIQQVVRGDSAAYFCASSRGQLNYEQYFGPGTRLTVT.

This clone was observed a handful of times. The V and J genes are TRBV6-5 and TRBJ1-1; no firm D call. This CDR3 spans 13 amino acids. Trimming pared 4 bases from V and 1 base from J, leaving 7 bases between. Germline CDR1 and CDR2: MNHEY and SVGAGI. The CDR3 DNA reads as TGTGCCAGCAGTTTAGGTGGGAACACTGAAGCTTTCTTT. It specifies CASSLGGNTEAFF.

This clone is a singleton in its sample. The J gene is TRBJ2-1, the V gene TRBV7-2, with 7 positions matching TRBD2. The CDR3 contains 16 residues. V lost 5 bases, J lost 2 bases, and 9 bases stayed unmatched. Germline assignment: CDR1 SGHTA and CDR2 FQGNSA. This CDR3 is CASSPRGGSPYNEQFF. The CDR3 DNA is TGTGCCAGCAGCCCAAGGGGCGGGAGTCCCTACAATGAGCAGTTCTTC.

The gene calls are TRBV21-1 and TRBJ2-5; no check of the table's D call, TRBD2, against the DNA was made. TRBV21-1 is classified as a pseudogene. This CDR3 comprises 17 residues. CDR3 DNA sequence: TGTGCCAGCAGCAAAGACCCACCGCAACGGGTCGGAGAGACCCAGTACTTC. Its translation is CASSKDPPQRVGETQYF.

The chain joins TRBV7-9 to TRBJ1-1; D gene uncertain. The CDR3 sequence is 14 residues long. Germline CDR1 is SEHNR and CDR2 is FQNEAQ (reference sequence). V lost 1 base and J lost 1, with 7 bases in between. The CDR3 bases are TGTGCCAGCAGCTTAGGGGAATGGAACACTGAAGCTTTCTTT. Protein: CASSLGEWNTEAFF.

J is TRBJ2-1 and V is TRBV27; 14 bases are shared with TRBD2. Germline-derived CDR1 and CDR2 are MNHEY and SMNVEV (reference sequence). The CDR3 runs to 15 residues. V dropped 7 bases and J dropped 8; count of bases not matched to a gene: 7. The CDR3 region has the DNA TGTGCCAGCACCGTCGGGACTAGCGGGAGTTATGAGCAGTTCTTC. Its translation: CASTVGTSGSYEQFF.

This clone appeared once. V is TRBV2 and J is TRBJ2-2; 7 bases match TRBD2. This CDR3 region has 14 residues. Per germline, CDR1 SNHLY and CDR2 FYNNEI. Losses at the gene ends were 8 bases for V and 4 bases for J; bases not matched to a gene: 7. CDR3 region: CASRASGVTGELFF. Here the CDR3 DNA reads TGTGCCAGCCGGGCAAGCGGGGTCACCGGGGAGCTGTTTTTT.

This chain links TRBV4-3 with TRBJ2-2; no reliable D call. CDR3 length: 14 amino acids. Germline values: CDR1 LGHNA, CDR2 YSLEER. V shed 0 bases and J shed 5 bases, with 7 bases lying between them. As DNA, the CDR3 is TGCGCCAGCAGCCAAGAGGTGGCGACCGGGGAGCTGTTTTTT. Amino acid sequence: CASSQEVATGELFF.

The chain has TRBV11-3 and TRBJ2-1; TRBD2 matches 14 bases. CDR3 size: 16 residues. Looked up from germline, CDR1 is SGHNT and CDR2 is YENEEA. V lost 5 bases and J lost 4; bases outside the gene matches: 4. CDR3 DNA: TGTGCCAGCAGCCCGGGACTAGCGGGAGAGTACAATGAGCAGTTCTTC. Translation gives CASSPGLAGEYNEQFF.

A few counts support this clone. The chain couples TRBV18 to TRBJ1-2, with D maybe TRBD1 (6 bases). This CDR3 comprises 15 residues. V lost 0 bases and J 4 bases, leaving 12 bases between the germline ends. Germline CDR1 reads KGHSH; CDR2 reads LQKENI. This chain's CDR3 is CASSPPGGSPYGYTF. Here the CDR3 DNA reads TGTGCCAGCTCACCACCGGGGGGCTCTCCCTATGGCTACACCTTC.

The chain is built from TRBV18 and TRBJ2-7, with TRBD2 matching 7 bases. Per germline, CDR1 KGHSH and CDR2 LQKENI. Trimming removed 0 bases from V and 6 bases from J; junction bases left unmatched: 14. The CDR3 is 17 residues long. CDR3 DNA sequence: TGTGCCAGCTCACCACCGTGGGGGGACCACAGGACTAGCGAGCAGTACTTC. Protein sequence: CASSPPWGDHRTSEQYF.

The CDR3 region is CASSYPGIPDGYTF. CDR3 bases: TGTGCCAGCAGTTATCCCGGGATACCCGATGGCTACACCTTC. The chain combines TRBV7-9 with TRBJ1-2; D is undetermined. V was shortened by 6 bases and J by 6 bases, with 17 bases between the two germline ends. The germline V gene encodes CDR1 SEHNR and CDR2 FQNEAQ (reference sequence). This CDR3 region has 14 residues.

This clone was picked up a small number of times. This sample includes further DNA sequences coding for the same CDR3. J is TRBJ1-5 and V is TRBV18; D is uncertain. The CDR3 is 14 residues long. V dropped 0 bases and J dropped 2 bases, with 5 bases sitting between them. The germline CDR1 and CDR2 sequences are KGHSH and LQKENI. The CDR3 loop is CASSPPGGNQPQHF. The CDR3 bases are TGTGCCAGCTCACCACCTGGCGGCAATCAGCCCCAGCATTTT.

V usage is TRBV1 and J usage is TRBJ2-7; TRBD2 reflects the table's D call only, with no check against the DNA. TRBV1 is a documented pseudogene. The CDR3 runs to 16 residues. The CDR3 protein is CTSSHLKLAGEYEQYF. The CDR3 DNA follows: TGCACCAGCAGCCACCTGAAACTAGCGGGAGAATACGAGCAGTACTTC.

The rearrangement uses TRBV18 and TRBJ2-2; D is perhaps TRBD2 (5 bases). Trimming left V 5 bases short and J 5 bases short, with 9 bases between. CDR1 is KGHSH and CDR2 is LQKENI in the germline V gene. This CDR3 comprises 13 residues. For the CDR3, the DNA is TGTGCCAGCTCAGCCGAGCGGACCGGGGAGCTGTTTTTT. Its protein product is CASSAERTGELFF.

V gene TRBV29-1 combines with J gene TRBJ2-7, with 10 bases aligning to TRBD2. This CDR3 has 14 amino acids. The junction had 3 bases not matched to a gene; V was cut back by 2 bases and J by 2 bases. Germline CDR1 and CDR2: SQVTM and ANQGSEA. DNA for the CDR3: TGCAGCGTTGAAAAGCGGGAGGGGACCTACGAGCAGTACTTC. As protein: CSVEKREGTYEQYF.

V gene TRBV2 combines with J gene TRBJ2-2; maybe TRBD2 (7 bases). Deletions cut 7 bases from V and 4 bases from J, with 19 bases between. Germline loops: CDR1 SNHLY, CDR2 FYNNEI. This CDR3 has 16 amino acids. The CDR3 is CASTRGAASGTGELFF. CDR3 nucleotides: TGTGCCAGCACTCGGGGGGCGGCCTCGGGCACCGGGGAGCTGTTTTTT.

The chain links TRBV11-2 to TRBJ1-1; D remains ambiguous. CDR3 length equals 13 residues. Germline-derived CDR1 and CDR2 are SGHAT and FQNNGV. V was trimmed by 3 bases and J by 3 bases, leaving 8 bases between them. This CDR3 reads CASSFGVDTEAFF. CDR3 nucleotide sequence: TGTGCCAGCAGCTTTGGGGTGGACACTGAAGCTTTCTTT.